A selection of T cell receptor beta chains follows, all from one sample in a study of blood T cells in healthy people across ages. TCRdb analysed the 5' RACE reads with MiXCR anew, one entry per CDR3 protein. The sample records about 1 million distinct CDR3 sequences, less than 50% being singletons. The sample consisted of blood. These TCRs come from a woman in her sixties in good health. Each CDR3 is given without its conserved first and last residue. The order of the fields is D gene, J gene, V gene, clone size, CDR3 length, CDR3 protein. D genes are given only for firm matches. Some rows have no size entry. The others give once, few or many, or a class for an expanded clone.

d_call: .
j_call: TRBJ2-3
v_call: TRBV20-1
clone_size: .
cdr3_length: 12
cdr3_aa: SAILRAPPDTQY

d_call: TRBD2
j_call: TRBJ2-5
v_call: TRBV4-1
clone_size: once
cdr3_length: 13
cdr3_aa: ASSQLGTSPWEQY

d_call: .
j_call: TRBJ1-2
v_call: TRBV10-3
clone_size: many
cdr3_length: 10
cdr3_aa: ATQDANYGYT

d_call: .
j_call: TRBJ2-3
v_call: TRBV7-9
clone_size: few
cdr3_length: 13
cdr3_aa: ASSFQAGTTDTQY

d_call: TRBD2
j_call: TRBJ2-7
v_call: TRBV6-1
clone_size: .
cdr3_length: 12
cdr3_aa: ASSVLAEYYEQY

d_call: .
j_call: TRBJ1-5
v_call: TRBV6-1
clone_size: many
cdr3_length: 14
cdr3_aa: ASSPTRRSKNQPQH

d_call: .
j_call: TRBJ2-3
v_call: TRBV6-5
clone_size: .
cdr3_length: 13
cdr3_aa: ASSSTVPSTDTQY

d_call: .
j_call: TRBJ2-7
v_call: TRBV5-1
clone_size: .
cdr3_length: 13
cdr3_aa: ASSLVPGGRDEQY

d_call: .
j_call: TRBJ1-1
v_call: TRBV20-1
clone_size: few
cdr3_length: 16
cdr3_aa: SASTPWGSRDKAVGAF

d_call: TRBD1
j_call: TRBJ2-1
v_call: TRBV6-6
clone_size: .
cdr3_length: 12
cdr3_aa: ASSYGTAFYEQF

d_call: TRBD1
j_call: TRBJ2-1
v_call: TRBV20-1
clone_size: .
cdr3_length: 13
cdr3_aa: SARDRQGAYNEQF

d_call: .
j_call: TRBJ2-5
v_call: TRBV5-1
clone_size: .
cdr3_length: 14
cdr3_aa: ASSLALGGGGNEQY

d_call: TRBD1
j_call: TRBJ1-2
v_call: TRBV20-1
clone_size: few
cdr3_length: 14
cdr3_aa: SASRQGTPRGYGYT